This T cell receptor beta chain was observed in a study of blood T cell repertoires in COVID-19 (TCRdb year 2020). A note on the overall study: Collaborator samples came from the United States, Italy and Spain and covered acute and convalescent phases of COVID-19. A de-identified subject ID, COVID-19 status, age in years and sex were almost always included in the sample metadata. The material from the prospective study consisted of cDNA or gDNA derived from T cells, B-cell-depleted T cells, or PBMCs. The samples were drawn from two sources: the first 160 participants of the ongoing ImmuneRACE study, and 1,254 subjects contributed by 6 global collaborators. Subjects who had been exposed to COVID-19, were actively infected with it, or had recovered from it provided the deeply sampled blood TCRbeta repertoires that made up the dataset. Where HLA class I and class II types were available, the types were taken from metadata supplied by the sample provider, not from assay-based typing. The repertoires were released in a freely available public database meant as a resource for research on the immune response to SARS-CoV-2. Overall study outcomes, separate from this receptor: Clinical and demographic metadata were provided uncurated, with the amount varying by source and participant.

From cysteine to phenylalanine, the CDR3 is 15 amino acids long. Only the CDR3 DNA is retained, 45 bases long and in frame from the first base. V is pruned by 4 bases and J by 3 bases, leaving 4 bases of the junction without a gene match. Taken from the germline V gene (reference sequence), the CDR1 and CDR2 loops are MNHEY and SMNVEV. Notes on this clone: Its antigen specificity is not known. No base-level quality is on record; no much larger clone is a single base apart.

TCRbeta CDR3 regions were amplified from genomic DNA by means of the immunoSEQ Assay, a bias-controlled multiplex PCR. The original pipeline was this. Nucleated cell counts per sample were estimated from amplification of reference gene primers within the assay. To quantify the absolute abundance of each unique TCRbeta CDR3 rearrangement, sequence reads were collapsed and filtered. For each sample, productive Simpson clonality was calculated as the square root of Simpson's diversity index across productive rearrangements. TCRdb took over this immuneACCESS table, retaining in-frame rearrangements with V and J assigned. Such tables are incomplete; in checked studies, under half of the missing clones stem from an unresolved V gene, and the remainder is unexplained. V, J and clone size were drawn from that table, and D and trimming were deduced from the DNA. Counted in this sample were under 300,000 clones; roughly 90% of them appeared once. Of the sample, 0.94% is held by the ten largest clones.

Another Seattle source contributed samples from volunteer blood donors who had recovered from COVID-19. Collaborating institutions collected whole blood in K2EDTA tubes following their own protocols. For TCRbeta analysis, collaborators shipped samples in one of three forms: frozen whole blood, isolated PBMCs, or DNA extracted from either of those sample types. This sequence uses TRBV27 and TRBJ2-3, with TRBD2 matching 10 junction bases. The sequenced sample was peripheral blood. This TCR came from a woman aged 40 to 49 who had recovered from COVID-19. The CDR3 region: CASSSSGRATDTQYF. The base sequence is TGTGCCAGCAGTTCAAGCGGGAGGGCGACAGATACGCAGTATTTT.